Below are 7 T cell receptor beta chains sequenced from a single sample in a study of cytomegalovirus exposure and HLA in healthy donors. PCR employed 60 Vbeta and 13 Jbeta primers. The protocol was immunoSEQ multiplex PCR, while the TCRdb copy is restricted to in-frame clones and leaves out a portion. Among more than 150,000 clones, almost 80% were seen once, and the ten largest hold 1.4% to 1.5%. Sequenced: PBMCs. These receptors were taken from a male donor in good health and CMV-seronegative.

V gene TRBV6-1 combines with J gene TRBJ2-7, with D possibly TRBD2 on 5 matching bases. V gave up 2 bases and J gave up 5 bases, with 16 bases separating them. The germline V gene encodes CDR1 MNHNS and CDR2 SASEGT. The CDR3 sequence is 15 residues long. The CDR3 reads CASSEPGRRRNEQYF. CDR3 sequence (DNA): TGTGCCAGCAGTGAACCGGGAAGGCGCAGGAACGAGCAGTACTTC.

The rearrangement links TRBV18 to TRBJ1-1; no definite D call. This CDR3 spans 15 amino acids. Trimming stripped 1 base from V and 3 bases from J, with 12 bases between. CDR1 is KGHSH and CDR2 is LQKENI in the germline V gene. The CDR3 DNA reads TGTGCCAGCTCACCACGGGGAGGGAGGGACACTGAAGCTTTCTTT. It is translated as CASSPRGGRDTEAFF. The variable domain in full, with the rest retrieved from reference TRBV18 and TRBJ1-1, is NAGVMQNPRHLVRRRGQEARLRCSPMKGHSHVYWYRQLPEEGLKFMVYLQKENIIDESGMPKERFSAEFPKEGPSILRIQQVVRGDSAAYFCASSPRGGRDTEAFFGQGTRLTVV.

The rearrangement joins TRBV7-9 to TRBJ2-7, with D unclear. Germline assignment: CDR1 SEHNR and CDR2 FQNEAQ (reference sequence). V was trimmed by 5 bases and J by 0 bases, leaving 2 bases between them. CDR3 size: 11 residues. The CDR3 protein is CASSLSYEQYF. CDR3 in DNA: TGTGCCAGCAGCCTCTCCTACGAGCAGTACTTC.

V is TRBV2 and J is TRBJ1-1; D not resolved. CDR1 is SNHLY, CDR2 FYNNEI, per germline. The CDR3 totals 14 residues. With 1 base removed from V and 0 bases from J, the gap between germline ends came to 6 bases. In DNA form, the CDR3 reads TGTGCCAGCAGTGAAGGTAGTATGAACACTGAAGCTTTCTTT. Protein sequence: CASSEGSMNTEAFF.

The chain is built from TRBV30 and TRBJ2-1; D unclear. Germline assignment: CDR1 GTSNPN and CDR2 SVGIG (reference sequence). V dropped 4 bases and J dropped 5 bases, with 9 bases sitting between them. CDR3 length equals 12 residues. This CDR3 is CAWTRSHNEQFF. The DNA of the CDR3 is TGTGCCTGGACTAGGAGCCACAATGAGCAGTTCTTC. The variable domain in full, with the rest retrieved from reference TRBV30 and TRBJ2-1, is SQTIHQWPATLVQPVGSPLSLECTVEGTSNPNLYWYRQAAGRGLQLLFYSVGIGQISSEVPQNLSASRPQDRQFILSSKKLLLSDSGFYLCAWTRSHNEQFFGPGTRLTVL.

This clone was recorded only once. The rearrangement uses TRBV4-3 and TRBJ2-7, with 10 bases lining up with TRBD2. V gave up 4 bases and J gave up 3 bases; unmatched junction bases: 3. The CDR3 sequence is 14 residues long. CDR1 and CDR2 (germline): LGHNA, YSLEER. The DNA for the CDR3 is TGCGCCAGCAGCCCCGGGACTAGCGACTACGAGCAGTACTTC. Translating it yields CASSPGTSDYEQYF.

The chain carries TRBV6-1 and TRBJ1-5; tentative D call: TRBD1 (5 bases). V gave up 0 bases and J gave up 4 bases, with 13 bases separating them. Germline-derived CDR1 and CDR2 are MNHNS and SASEGT. CDR3 size: 16 residues. The CDR3 coding sequence is TGTGCCAGCAGTGAAGCGGGGGGAGTATGGAATCAGCCCCAGCATTTT. Protein: CASSEAGGVWNQPQHF.